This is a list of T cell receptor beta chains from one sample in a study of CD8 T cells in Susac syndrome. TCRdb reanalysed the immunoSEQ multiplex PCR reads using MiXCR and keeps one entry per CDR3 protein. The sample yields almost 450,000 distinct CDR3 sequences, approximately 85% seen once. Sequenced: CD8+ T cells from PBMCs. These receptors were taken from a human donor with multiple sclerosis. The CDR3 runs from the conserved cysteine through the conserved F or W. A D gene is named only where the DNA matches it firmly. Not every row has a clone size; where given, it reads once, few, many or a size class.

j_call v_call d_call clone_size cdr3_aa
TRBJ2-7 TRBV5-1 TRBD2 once CASSWRLAYNYEQYF
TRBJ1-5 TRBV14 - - CASSQGLYQPQHF
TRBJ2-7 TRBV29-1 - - CSVEGTAKPYEQYF
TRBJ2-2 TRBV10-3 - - CAISEGAGPTGELFF
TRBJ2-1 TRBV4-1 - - CASSTLLDPRGYEQFF
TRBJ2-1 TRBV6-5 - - CASRPGPINEQFF
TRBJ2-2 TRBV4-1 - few CASSQRVAGELFF
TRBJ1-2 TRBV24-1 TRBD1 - CATSGSKRRPRGKYGYTF
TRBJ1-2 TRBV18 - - CASSPSNYGYTF
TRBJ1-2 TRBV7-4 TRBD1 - CATRGTGNYGYTF
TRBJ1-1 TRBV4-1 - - CASSQGSGGSTEAFF
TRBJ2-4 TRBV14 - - CASSHRGPLAKNIQYF
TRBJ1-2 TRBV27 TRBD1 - CASSFAVSGTGSKGYTF
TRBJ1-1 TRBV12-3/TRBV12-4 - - CASSSPGVGATEAFF
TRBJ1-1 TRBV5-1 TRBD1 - CASSPLASGGHTEAFF
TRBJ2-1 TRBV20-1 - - CSAADSSSYNEQFF
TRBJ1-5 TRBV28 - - CASRSRVANQPQHF
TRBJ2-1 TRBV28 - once CASSPEQGWGHNEQFF
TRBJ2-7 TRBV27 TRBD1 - CASSYSMGTGAYEQYF
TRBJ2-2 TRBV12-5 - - CASGLEGGDTGELFF
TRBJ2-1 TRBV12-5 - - CASGLVPLLRGSSYNEQFF
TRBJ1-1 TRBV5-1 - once CATRSFGNTEAFF
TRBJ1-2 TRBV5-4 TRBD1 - CASRGTGLGYTF
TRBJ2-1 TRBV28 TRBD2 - CASSTLSGGWWWYNEQFF
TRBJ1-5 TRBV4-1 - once CASSQEVPETGYQPQHF
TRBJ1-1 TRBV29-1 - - CSGRRDGEAFF
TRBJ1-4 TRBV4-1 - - CASSQGLGAPGEKLFF
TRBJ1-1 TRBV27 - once CASSLSGQGPLNTEAFF
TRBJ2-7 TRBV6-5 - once CASRISKAFSYEQYF
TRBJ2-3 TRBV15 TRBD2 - CATSREKRGGTDTQYF
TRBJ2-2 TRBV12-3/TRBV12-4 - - CASSFGLPGLTPMGGELFF
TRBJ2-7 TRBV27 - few CASSLSWEHYEQYF
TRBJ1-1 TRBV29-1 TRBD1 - CSVEYPGGNTEAFF
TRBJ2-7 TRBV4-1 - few CASSQGKTYEQYF
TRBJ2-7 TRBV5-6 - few CASSPQGATYEQYF
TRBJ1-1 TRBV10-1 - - CASSEYGLKNTEAFF
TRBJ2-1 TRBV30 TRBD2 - CAWTWTSGYNEQFF
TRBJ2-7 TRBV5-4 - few CASSLRYEQYF
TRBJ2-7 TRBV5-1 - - CASSLETTHPYEQYF
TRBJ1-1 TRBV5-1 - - CASSLKQQNTEAFF